This passage covers 24 T cell receptor beta chains from one sample sequenced in a study of blood T cell repertoires in COVID-19. TCRdb's copy holds only in-frame clones and misses some; the assay was immunoSEQ multiplex PCR. The sample has some 200,000 clones, roughly 87% seen once. The sample taken for sequencing was peripheral blood. The receptors were sampled from a woman aged 40 to 50 with acute or convalescent COVID-19.

The V call is TRBV4-1, the J call TRBJ1-1; no definite D call. The germline V and J ends were trimmed by 1 base and 1 base, with 10 bases remaining between them. CDR1 is MGHRA, CDR2 YSYEKL, per germline. The CDR3 runs 15 residues. In DNA form, the CDR3 reads TGCGCCAGCAGCCAAGGGCGGCAGAGGAACACTGAAGCTTTCTTT. Translated: CASSQGRQRNTEAFF.

This rearrangement joins TRBV5-6 to TRBJ2-5, with 9 bases lining up with TRBD1. V lost 2 bases and J lost 4; bases outside the gene matches: 0. This CDR3 is 13 amino acids long. The V gene's germline CDR1 is SGHDT and CDR2 YYEEEE. CDR3 amino acids: CASSLQGAETQYF. DNA of the CDR3: TGTGCCAGCAGCTTACAGGGGGCAGAGACCCAGTACTTC.

The chain joins TRBV28 to TRBJ1-1; D gene unclear. This CDR3 contains 10 residues. Trimming removed 6 bases at V and 8 bases at J, with 7 bases between. The germline gives CDR1 MDHEN, CDR2 SYDVKM. This chain's CDR3 is CASRNYEAFF. The CDR3 DNA reads as TGTGCCAGCAGAAACTACGAAGCTTTCTTT.

The chain uses TRBV10-3 and TRBJ2-7; D remains unclear. The CDR3 loop spans 13 amino acids. In germline, CDR1 is ENHRY, CDR2 SYGVKD. With 7 bases removed from V and 1 base from J, the gap between germline ends came to 11 bases. For the CDR3, the DNA is TGTGCCATCACTCCGGGTGATTCCTACGAGCAGTACTTC. Its translation: CAITPGDSYEQYF.

This clone was recorded once. The junction shows a germline mismatch at one end, possibly a read error. For the CDR3, the DNA is TGCAGTGCCCCCGGTAGTTGGGGCTGGTGG. It encodes CSAPGSWGWW. This rearrangement joins TRBV20-1 to TRBJ1-1; perhaps TRBD1 as D (5 bases). This CDR3 is 10 amino acids long. The germline gives CDR1 DFQATT, CDR2 SNEGSKA (reference sequence).

The chain recombines TRBV12-3 or TRBV12-4 with TRBJ2-7; possibly TRBD1 for D (5 bases). The CDR3 is made up of 13 amino acids. Trimming cost V 9 bases and J 2 bases, with 14 bases left between them. CDR3 region: CASAQENAYEQYF. CDR3 coding DNA: TGTGCCAGTGCACAGGAGAATGCCTACGAGCAGTACTTC.

The gene calls are TRBV6-4 and TRBJ2-1, with D unclear. The germline V gene has CDR1 MRHNA and CDR2 SNTAGT. V shed 0 bases and J shed 2 bases, with 8 bases lying between them. CDR3 size: 15 residues. The CDR3 coding sequence is TGTGCCAGCAGTGACTCGTCGGGTGCCTACAATGAGCAGTTCTTC. Its translation: CASSDSSGAYNEQFF.

This chain uses TRBV9 with TRBJ2-5; the match to TRBD1 covers 11 bases. V was pared by 0 bases and J by 5 bases, with 3 bases of the junction left unmatched. The CDR3 is 15 residues long. The germline V gene has CDR1 SGDLS and CDR2 YYNGEE. In nucleotides, the CDR3 is TGTGCCAGCAGCGTAGGAGGGACAGGGGGGGAGACCCAGTACTTC. Protein: CASSVGGTGGETQYF.

The table lists this clone with a count of one. This chain links TRBV5-1 with TRBJ2-2; 7 bases fit TRBD2. CDR1 and CDR2 (germline): SGHRS, YFSETQ. This CDR3 region has 16 residues. V shed 4 bases and J 6 bases; nucleotides not matched to a gene: 12. CDR3 residues: CASSRSGTGGSGELFF. CDR3 nucleotides: TGCGCCAGCAGCCGATCCGGGACGGGGGGATCCGGGGAGCTGTTTTTT.

The chain is built from TRBV18 and TRBJ2-7; 9 nucleotides align to TRBD1. The CDR3 sequence is 15 residues long. Losses at the gene ends were 5 bases for V and 0 bases for J; bases not matched to a gene: 5. Germline CDR1 and CDR2: KGHSH and LQKENI. In DNA form, the CDR3 reads TGTGCCAGCTCATCCGGGACAGGGTTCTCCTACGAGCAGTACTTC. Protein sequence: CASSSGTGFSYEQYF.

The V and J genes are TRBV27 and TRBJ2-7; 7 nucleotides match TRBD1. This CDR3 has 16 amino acids. Per germline, CDR1 MNHEY and CDR2 SMNVEV (reference sequence). The ends lost 5 bases at V and 2 bases at J; junction bases unmatched: 12. The CDR3 DNA reads as TGTGCCAGCAGTCCTTTTCTACGGACAGGCCCCTACGAGCAGTACTTC. Translating gives CASSPFLRTGPYEQYF.

The chain employs TRBV5-6 and TRBJ2-2; D ambiguous. Per germline, CDR1 SGHDT and CDR2 YYEEEE. Trimming shortened V by 1 base and J by 10 bases, and 11 bases separated the two germline ends. There are 13 residues in the CDR3. In DNA form, the CDR3 reads TGTGCCAGCAGCTTGAAACCCCAGGCGGAGCTGTTTTTT. Amino acid sequence: CASSLKPQAELFF.

The V and J genes are TRBV28 and TRBJ1-5; TRBD1 agrees at 9 bases. Trimming took 3 bases from V and 6 from J; bases not matched to a gene: 6. Germline lookup yields CDR1 MDHEN and CDR2 SYDVKM. This CDR3 comprises 15 residues. CDR3 protein: CASSFHRGLGQPQHF. For the CDR3, the DNA is TGTGCCAGCAGTTTTCACAGGGGGCTGGGTCAGCCCCAGCATTTT.

The chain links TRBV9 to TRBJ2-7, with 11 bases matching TRBD1. CDR3 size: 14 residues. Germline values: CDR1 SGDLS, CDR2 YYNGEE. V gave up 3 bases and J gave up 4 bases; unmatched junction bases: 3. This CDR3 reads CASSAGTGGYEQYF. Written as DNA, the CDR3 is TGTGCCAGCAGCGCCGGGACAGGGGGATACGAGCAGTACTTC. Full variable domain (rest looked up from reference TRBV9 and TRBJ2-7): DSGVTQTPKHLITATGQRVTLRCSPRSGDLSVYWYQQSLDQGLQFLIQYYNGEERAKGNILERFSAQQFPDLHSELNLSSLELGDSALYFCASSAGTGGYEQYFGPGTRLTVT.

This sequence joins TRBV12-3 or TRBV12-4 and TRBJ2-7; D is perhaps TRBD1 (5 bases). With 5 bases removed from V and 0 bases from J, the gap between germline ends came to 8 bases. This CDR3 region has 13 residues. This CDR3 is CASSPDTSYEQYF. CDR3 bases: TGTGCCAGCAGTCCGGACACCTCCTACGAGCAGTACTTC.

This clone was observed a single time. This chain joins TRBV2 and TRBJ1-2; D remains ambiguous. The V end lost 7 bases, the J end lost 4 bases, and 7 bases lay between the germline ends. Germline-derived CDR1 and CDR2 are SNHLY and FYNNEI. The CDR3 is made up of 11 amino acids. This CDR3 is CASTPCYGYTF. CDR3 bases: TGTGCCAGCACCCCTTGCTATGGCTACACCTTC.

This clone appeared a few times. Its ends do not fully match the called genes, so a read error is possible. The chain has TRBV6-1 and TRBJ1-3, with 8 bases aligning to TRBD1. The length of the CDR3 is 16 residues. The germline V gene has CDR1 MNHNS and CDR2 SASEGT. CDR3 nucleotide sequence: TGTGCCAGCAGGGAAGGGGACAGGTGGTCTGGAAACACCATATATTTT. This codes for CASREGDRWSGNTIYF.

This chain links TRBV27 with TRBJ2-7; D gene ambiguous. Per the germline V gene, CDR1 is MNHEY and CDR2 is SMNVEV (reference sequence). This CDR3 is built from 13 residues. V dropped 3 bases and J dropped 2 bases, with 8 bases sitting between them. CDR3 region: CASSFKSTYEQYF. The CDR3 nucleotides are TGTGCCAGCAGTTTCAAGAGTACCTACGAGCAGTACTTC.

This chain joins TRBV4-2 and TRBJ1-4; D is uncertain. Germline V gives CDR1 LGHNA, CDR2 YNFKEQ. Deletions cut 0 bases from V and 0 bases from J, with 8 bases between. This CDR3 spans 16 amino acids. The CDR3 region is CASSQDRLATNEKLFF. CDR3 coding DNA: TGTGCCAGCAGCCAAGATCGGTTGGCAACTAATGAAAAACTGTTTTTT.

The chain carries TRBV28 and TRBJ1-5, with D unclear. Per germline, CDR1 MDHEN and CDR2 SYDVKM. V was clipped by 7 bases and J by 7 bases, with 20 bases between them. The CDR3 has 15 amino acids. CDR3 region: CASTSPRTGNQPQHF. The CDR3 nucleotides read TGTGCCAGCACCTCCCCTCGGACGGGGAACCAGCCCCAGCATTTT.

The rearrangement uses TRBV7-3 and TRBJ1-1; D is unclear. Trimming shortened V by 3 bases and J by 1 base, and 6 bases separated the two germline ends. Germline loops: CDR1 SGHTA, CDR2 FQGTGA. This CDR3 comprises 13 residues. CDR3 bases: TGTGCCAGCAGCTTCCGACAGAACACTGAAGCTTTCTTT. Translating gives CASSFRQNTEAFF.

This clone occurred a few times. The chain couples TRBV27 to TRBJ1-2; no reliable D call. In germline, CDR1 is MNHEY, CDR2 SMNVEV (reference sequence). Between the trimmed V and J ends, which lost 7 bases and 3 bases, there was a span of 21 bases. This CDR3 contains 16 residues. CDR3 in amino acids: CASTSRVGSYDYGYTF. As DNA, the CDR3 is TGTGCCAGCACATCCCGGGTAGGCAGCTATGACTATGGCTACACCTTC.

This clone has just a few counts. This chain connects TRBV5-8 to TRBJ1-2; D gene uncertain. Trimming left V 1 base short and J 1 base short, with 8 bases between. Germline CDR1 is SGHTS and CDR2 is YDEGEE. The CDR3 loop spans 14 amino acids. Written as DNA, the CDR3 is TGTGCCAGCAGCTTGAAGGCGGGTAACTATGGCTACACCTTC. This codes for CASSLKAGNYGYTF.

The V call is TRBV19, the J call TRBJ1-5, with 12 positions matching TRBD1. The CDR3 covers 14 residues. Losses at the gene ends were 4 bases for V and 11 bases for J; bases not matched to a gene: 6. Germline V gene data show CDR1 as LNHDA and CDR2 as SQIVND (reference sequence). The chain's CDR3 is CASSTPGQGATQHF. CDR3 nucleotides: TGTGCCAGTAGTACCCCGGGACAGGGGGCTACCCAGCATTTT.